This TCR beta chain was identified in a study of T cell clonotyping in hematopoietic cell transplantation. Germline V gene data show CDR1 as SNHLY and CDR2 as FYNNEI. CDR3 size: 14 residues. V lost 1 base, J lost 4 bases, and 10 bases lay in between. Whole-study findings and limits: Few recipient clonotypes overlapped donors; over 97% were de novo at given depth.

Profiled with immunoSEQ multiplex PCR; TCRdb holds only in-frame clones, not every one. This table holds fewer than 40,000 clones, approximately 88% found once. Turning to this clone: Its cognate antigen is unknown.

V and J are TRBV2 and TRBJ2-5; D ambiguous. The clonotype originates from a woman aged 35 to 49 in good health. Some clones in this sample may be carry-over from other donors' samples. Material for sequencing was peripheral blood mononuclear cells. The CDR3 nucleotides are TGTGCCAGCAGTGAAGTTTCAGCCGCAGAGACCCAGTACTTC. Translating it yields CASSEVSAAETQYF.